The text below deals with one T cell receptor (beta chain). The table came from immunoSEQ multiplex PCR; TCRdb's copy has only in-frame clones and leaves some out. This sample has some 70,000 clones, with roughly 92% found just once. These data belong to a study of graft-versus-host responses after intestinal transplantation. The CDR3 covers 16 residues. The germline CDR1 and CDR2 sequences are SGDLS and YYNGEE. With 0 bases clipped from V and 2 bases from J, the junction kept 6 bases outside the gene matches. The chain has TRBV9 and TRBJ2-5, with 8 bases aligning to TRBD2. Source: bone marrow, taken almost 750 days after intestinal transplantation. The origin of this receptor is a human patient who received an intestinal transplant, so some T cells may come from the graft donor. CDR3 DNA sequence: TGTGCCAGCAGCGTAGGTGAGGGACTAGGGCAAGAGACCCAGTACTTC. Its protein is CASSVGEGLGQETQYF. The full variable domain, rest sourced from reference TRBV9 and TRBJ2-5, is DSGVTQTPKHLITATGQRVTLRCSPRSGDLSVYWYQQSLDQGLQFLIQYYNGEERAKGNILERFSAQQFPDLHSELNLSSLELGDSALYFCASSVGEGLGQETQYFGPGTRLLVL.